This TCR beta chain was obtained from a study of Ad26.COV2.S vaccination and SARS-CoV-2 variants. V lost 5 bases and J lost 4, with 20 bases in between. Per the germline V gene, CDR1 is MGHDK and CDR2 is SYGVNS. CDR3 length equals 16 residues. Study outcomes and limitations: Reportedly, spike-specific CD8+ and CD4+ T cell responses achieved substantial breadth once vaccination had taken place.

Treatment noted: approximately 18 received Ad26.COV2.S at low or high dose, single or two shots; several received placebo; per-sample allocation not given. Each sample was drawn 63 days after the first injection (of vaccine or placebo). Expressing Wuhan-strain SARS-CoV-2 spike, an Ad26 vector served as the vaccine. Concerning this clone itself: The antigen is unknown.

Data came from immunoSEQ multiplex PCR; TCRdb stores just in-frame clones and leaves some out. The sample yields more than 300,000 clones, 65% to 90% seen once. The source was peripheral blood, collected in a trial of Ad26.COV2.S vaccine versus placebo. The TCR comes from a person aged 18-65 years who received the Ad26.COV2.S COVID-19 vaccine or a placebo. The gene calls are TRBV25-1 and TRBJ2-5; D is unresolved. For the CDR3, the DNA is TGTGCCAGCAGTCCCATCGGCCGCGCTGGGGTAGAGACCCAGTACTTC. It encodes CASSPIGRAGVETQYF. Supplemented by reference TRBV25-1 and TRBJ2-5, the full variable domain reads EADIYQTPRYLVIGTGKKITLECSQTMGHDKMYWYQQDPGMELHLIHYSYGVNSTEKGDLSSESTVSRIRTEHFPLTLESARPSHTSQYLCASSPIGRAGVETQYFGPGTRLLVL.